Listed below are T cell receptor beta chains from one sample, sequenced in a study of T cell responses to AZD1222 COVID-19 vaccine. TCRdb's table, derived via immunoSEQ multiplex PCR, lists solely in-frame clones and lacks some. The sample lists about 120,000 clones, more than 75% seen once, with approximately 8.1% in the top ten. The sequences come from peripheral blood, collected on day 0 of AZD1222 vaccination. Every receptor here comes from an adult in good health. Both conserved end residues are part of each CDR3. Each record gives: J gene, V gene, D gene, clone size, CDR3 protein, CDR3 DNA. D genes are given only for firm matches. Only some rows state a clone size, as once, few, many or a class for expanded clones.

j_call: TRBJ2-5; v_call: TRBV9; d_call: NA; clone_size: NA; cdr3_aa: CASSVFEGRGETQYF; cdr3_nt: TGTGCCAGCAGCGTGTTTGAGGGACGGGGAGAGACCCAGTACTTC
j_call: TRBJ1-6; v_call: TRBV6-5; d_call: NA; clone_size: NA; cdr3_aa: CASTYSSNNSPLHF; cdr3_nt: TGTGCCAGTACGTACAGCTCCAATAATTCACCCCTCCACTTT
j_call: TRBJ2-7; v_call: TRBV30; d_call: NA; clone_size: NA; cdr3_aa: CAWSAVTSYEQYF; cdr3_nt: TGTGCCTGGAGTGCCGTCACCTCCTACGAGCAGTACTTC
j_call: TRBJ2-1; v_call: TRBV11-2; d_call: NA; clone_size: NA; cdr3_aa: CASSASSAHNEQFF; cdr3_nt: TGTGCCAGCAGCGCGTCTAGCGCCCACAATGAGCAGTTCTTC
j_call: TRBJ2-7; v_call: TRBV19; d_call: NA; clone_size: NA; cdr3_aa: CASSWGEAYEQYF; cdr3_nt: TGTGCCAGTAGTTGGGGCGAGGCCTACGAGCAGTACTTC
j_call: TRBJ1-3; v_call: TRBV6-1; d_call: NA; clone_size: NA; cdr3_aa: CASSENRRSSGNTIYF; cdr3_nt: TGTGCCAGCAGTGAAAATAGGCGGTCTTCTGGAAACACCATATATTTT
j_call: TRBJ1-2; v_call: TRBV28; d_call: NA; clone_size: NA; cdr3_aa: CASSLGMLNYGYTF; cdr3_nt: TGTGCCAGCAGTTTAGGGATGCTTAACTATGGCTACACCTTC
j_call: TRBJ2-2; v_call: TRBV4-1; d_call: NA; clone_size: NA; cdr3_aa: CASSQDRGYTGELFF; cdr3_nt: TGCGCCAGCAGCCAAGACAGGGGCTACACCGGGGAGCTGTTTTTT
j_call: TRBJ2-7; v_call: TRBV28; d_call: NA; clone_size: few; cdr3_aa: CASRLGVVSYEQYF; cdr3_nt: TGTGCCAGCAGACTTGGCGTCGTCTCCTACGAGCAGTACTTC
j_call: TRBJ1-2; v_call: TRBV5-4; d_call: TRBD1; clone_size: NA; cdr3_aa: CASSPLDRALGYTF; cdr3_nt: TGTGCCAGCAGCCCTCTAGACAGGGCCCTAGGCTACACCTTC
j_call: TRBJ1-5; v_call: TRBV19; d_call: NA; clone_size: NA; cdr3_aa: CASSNTRGGGNQPQHF; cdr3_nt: TGTGCCAGTAGTAATACGAGGGGGGGTGGAAATCAGCCCCAGCATTTT
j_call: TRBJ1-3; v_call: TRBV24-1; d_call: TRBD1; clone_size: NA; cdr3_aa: CATSDLFGRGSNTIYF; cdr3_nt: TGTGCCACCAGTGATTTGTTTGGCAGGGGGTCTAACACCATATATTTT
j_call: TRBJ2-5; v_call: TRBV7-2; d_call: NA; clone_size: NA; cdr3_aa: CASSPGRWETQYF; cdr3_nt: TGTGCCAGCAGCCCGGGGCGGTGGGAGACCCAGTACTTC
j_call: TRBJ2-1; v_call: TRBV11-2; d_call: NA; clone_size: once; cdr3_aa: CASSSSRNEQFF; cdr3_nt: TGTGCCAGCAGCTCATCTAGGAATGAGCAGTTCTTC
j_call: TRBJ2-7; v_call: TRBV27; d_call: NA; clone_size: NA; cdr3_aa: CASSPRQRTYEQYF; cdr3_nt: TGTGCCAGCAGTCCACGACAGCGAACCTACGAGCAGTACTTC
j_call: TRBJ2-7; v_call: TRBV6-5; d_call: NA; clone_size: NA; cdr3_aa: CASNMYGGGGYEQYF; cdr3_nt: TGTGCCAGCAATATGTATGGGGGTGGTGGGTACGAGCAGTACTTC
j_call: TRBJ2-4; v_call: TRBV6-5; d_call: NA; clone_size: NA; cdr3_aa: CASSYQNIQYF; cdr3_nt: TGTGCCAGCAGTTACCAGAACATTCAGTACTTC
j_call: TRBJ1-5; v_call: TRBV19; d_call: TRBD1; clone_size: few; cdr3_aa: CASVGTGGNQPQHF; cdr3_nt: TGTGCCAGTGTGGGAACAGGGGGTAATCAGCCCCAGCATTTT
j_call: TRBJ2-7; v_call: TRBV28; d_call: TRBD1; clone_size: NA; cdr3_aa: CASSLPWDSEQYF; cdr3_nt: TGTGCCAGCAGTTTGCCTTGGGACAGTGAGCAGTACTTC
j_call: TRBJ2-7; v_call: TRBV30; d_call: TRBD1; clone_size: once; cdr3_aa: CAWSGTGSLEQYF; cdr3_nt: TGTGCCTGGAGCGGGACAGGGTCCCTCGAGCAGTACTTC
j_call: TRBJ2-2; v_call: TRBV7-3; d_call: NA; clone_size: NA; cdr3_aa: CASGADTGELFF; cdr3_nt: TGTGCCAGCGGGGCTGACACCGGGGAGCTGTTTTTT
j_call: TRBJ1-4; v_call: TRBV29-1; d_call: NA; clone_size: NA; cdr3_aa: CSARDKNEKLFF; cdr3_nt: TGCAGCGCCCGGGACAAAAATGAAAAACTGTTTTTT
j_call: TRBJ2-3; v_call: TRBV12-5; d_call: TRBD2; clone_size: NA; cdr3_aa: CASAQGAGSTDTQYF; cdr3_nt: TGTGCTAGTGCCCAGGGAGCGGGAAGCACAGATACGCAGTATTTT
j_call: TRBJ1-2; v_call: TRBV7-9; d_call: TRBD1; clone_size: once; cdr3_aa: CASSLYVGQGAHGYTF; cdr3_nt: TGTGCCAGCAGCTTATACGTGGGCCAGGGGGCGCATGGCTACACCTTC
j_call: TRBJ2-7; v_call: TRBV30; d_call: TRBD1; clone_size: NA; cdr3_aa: CAWRGTGSYEQYF; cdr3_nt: TGTGCCTGGCGGGGGACAGGGTCCTACGAGCAGTACTTC
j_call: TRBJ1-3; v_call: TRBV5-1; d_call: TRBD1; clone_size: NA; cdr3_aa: CASSLTAGGGNTIYF; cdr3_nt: TGCGCCAGCAGCTTAACGGCAGGGGGTGGAAACACCATATATTTT
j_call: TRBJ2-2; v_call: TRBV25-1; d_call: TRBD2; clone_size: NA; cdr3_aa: CASSVSAGGVTGELFF; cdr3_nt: TGTGCCAGCAGTGTATCAGCGGGAGGCGTTACCGGGGAGCTGTTTTTT